These 23 T cell receptor beta chains were all obtained from the same sample, sequenced in a study of identical twins (dated by TCRdb to about 2016). The library was generated by 5' RACE. The data were produced on an Illumina HiSeq 2000. TCRdb reworked the public reads: Q25 trimming with fastp, MiXCR clone assembly, productive beta chains retained. Rows are unified per CDR3 protein, each entry keeping the most common DNA and genes. The sample table holds around 1.7 million distinct CDR3 sequences, of which under 35% were seen once. The top ten constitute about 0.27% of the sample. The sequenced sample was cord blood. The receptors were sampled from a newborn girl in good health.

This clonotype has a single count. The chain has TRBV12-3 or TRBV12-4 and TRBJ2-3, with a possible D match to TRBD1 (6 bases). V shed 6 bases and J shed 4 bases, with 14 bases lying between them. The CDR3 has 14 amino acids. CDR3 sequence reads: CASRPMDRADTQYF. The CDR3, as DNA: TGTGCCAGCAGACCCATGGACAGAGCAGATACGCAGTATTTT.

The chain has TRBV6-1 and TRBJ2-7; 7 bases are shared with TRBD2. The CDR3 consists of 14 residues. Trimming removed 2 bases from V and 2 bases from J; junction bases left unmatched: 3. Germline values: CDR1 MNHNS, CDR2 SASEGT. The CDR3 sequence is CASSESGLAYEQYF. The CDR3 DNA sequence: TGTGCCAGCAGTGAAAGCGGACTAGCCTACGAGCAGTACTTC.

The V and J genes are TRBV7-6 and TRBJ2-1, with unresolved D. The CDR3 is 18 residues long. The germline V gene encodes CDR1 SGHVS and CDR2 FNYEAQ. With 3 bases removed from V and 1 base from J, the gap between germline ends came to 19 bases. CDR3 protein: CASSFGFPLKGSYNEQFF. The CDR3 nucleotides are TGTGCCAGCAGCTTCGGGTTCCCCCTAAAGGGATCCTACAATGAGCAGTTCTTC.

This clonotype was seen a handful of times. This chain joins TRBV18 and TRBJ2-1; TRBD2 is a possible D gene (5 bases). The germline CDR1 and CDR2 sequences are KGHSH and LQKENI. Trimming took 1 base from V and 4 from J, leaving 11 bases between them. The CDR3 covers 15 residues. CDR3: CASSPLRTSYNEQFF. The CDR3 DNA follows: TGTGCCAGCTCACCACTCCGGACTTCTTACAATGAGCAGTTCTTC. Looking up the rest from reference TRBV18 and TRBJ2-1 gives the full variable domain: NAGVMQNPRHLVRRRGQEARLRCSPMKGHSHVYWYRQLPEEGLKFMVYLQKENIIDESGMPKERFSAEFPKEGPSILRIQQVVRGDSAAYFCASSPLRTSYNEQFFGPGTRLTVL.

The rearrangement uses TRBV6-5 and TRBJ2-1, with 8 nucleotides matching TRBD2. The CDR3 runs 16 residues. With V trimmed by 6 bases and J by 7 bases, 14 bases remained unmatched. The germline gives CDR1 MNHEY, CDR2 SVGAGI. DNA for the CDR3: TGTGCCAGCAGCCCTCCGGGAGGGAAATACGGGAATGAGCAGTTCTTC. This encodes CASSPPGGKYGNEQFF.

The chain is built from TRBV12-3 or TRBV12-4 and TRBJ2-7, with TRBD1 identical over 7 bases. V lost 5 bases and J lost 4; bases outside the gene matches: 8. CDR3 length: 14 amino acids. The CDR3 sequence is CASSEGQPEYEQYF. CDR3 DNA sequence: TGTGCCAGCAGTGAGGGACAGCCCGAGTACGAGCAGTACTTC.

This clonotype was picked up a small number of times. V is TRBV6-6 and J is TRBJ2-1; TRBD2 aligns across 8 bases. Germline trimming cut 3 bases from V and 8 bases from J; bases unmatched to any gene: 12. The CDR3 loop spans 16 amino acids. Germline values: CDR1 MNHNY, CDR2 SVGAGI (reference sequence). The CDR3 spells CASSYSGTRIPDEQFF. The CDR3 DNA sequence: TGTGCCAGCAGTTATTCCGGGACTAGGATTCCCGATGAGCAGTTCTTC.

The CDR3 reads CASSQEFLAGPAGTQYF. As DNA, the CDR3 is TGTGCCAGCAGCCAAGAGTTCCTAGCGGGTCCGGCGGGTACGCAGTATTTT. The chain combines TRBV3-1 with TRBJ2-3; 8 positions match TRBD2. The ends lost 0 bases at V and 8 bases at J; junction bases unmatched: 13. CDR3 length: 17 residues. CDR1 is LGHDT, CDR2 YNNKEL, per germline (reference sequence).

The V call is TRBV4-1, the J call TRBJ1-2; no clear D gene. The V gene's germline CDR1 is MGHRA and CDR2 YSYEKL. This CDR3 has 14 residues. V was clipped by 2 bases and J by 3 bases, with 10 bases between them. This CDR3 reads CASSQISGDYGYTF. CDR3 bases: TGCGCCAGCAGCCAAATCTCTGGGGACTATGGCTACACCTTC.

The genes are TRBV28 and TRBJ2-7; D is uncertain. The CDR3 is made up of 12 amino acids. Looked up from germline, CDR1 is MDHEN and CDR2 is SYDVKM. Trimming stripped 6 bases from V and 4 bases from J, with 10 bases between. The CDR3 coding sequence is TGTGCCAGCAGCCGCTCAGTATACGAGCAGTACTTC. This codes for CASSRSVYEQYF.

V gene TRBV23-1 combines with J gene TRBJ1-5, with 11 bases aligning to TRBD1. TRBV23-1 is labeled an ORF, and its function is uncertain. This CDR3 has 18 amino acids. V dropped 4 bases and J dropped 0; count of bases not matched to a gene: 8. The CDR3 DNA sequence: TGCGCCAGCAGTCGCCGGGACAGGGGGGACTATAGCAATCAGCCCCAGCATTTT. Translated, it gives CASSRRDRGDYSNQPQHF.

Points on this clonotype: A single base separates this from a much larger clone, so it may be a read error. This sequence joins TRBV3-1 and TRBJ2-3, with D uncertain. V gave up 5 bases and J gave up 6 bases, with 9 bases separating them. Germline loops: CDR1 LGHDT, CDR2 YNNKEL (reference sequence). The CDR3 has 12 amino acids. The CDR3 sequence: CASSNHDDTQYF. DNA of the CDR3: TGTGCCAGCAGCAATCACGACGATACGCAGTATTTT.

A word on this clonotype: One base away lies a much larger clone, so this may be a sequencing read error. The V and J genes are TRBV5-6 and TRBJ2-7; D remains unclear. V was clipped by 2 bases and J by 7 bases, with 19 bases between them. Germline V gene lookup returns CDR1 SGHDT and CDR2 YYEEEE. CDR3 length: 15 amino acids. The CDR3 DNA is TGTGCCAGCAGCTTTCCTGGTCTCTCCTACAATGAGCAGTACTTC. Translated: CASSFPGLSYNEQYF. The whole variable domain, filled in from reference TRBV5-6 and TRBJ2-7, reads DAGVTQSPTHLIKTRGQQVTLRCSPKSGHDTVSWYQQALGQGPQFIFQYYEEEERQRGNFPDRFSGHQFPNYSSELNVNALLLGDSALYLCASSFPGLSYNEQYFGPGTRLTVT.

DNA of the CDR3: TGTGCCAGCAGTTTCTATAGGCTTCGGGACAGTTCCTACGAGCAGTACTTC. It encodes CASSFYRLRDSSYEQYF. This rearrangement joins TRBV28 to TRBJ2-7, with 7 positions matching TRBD1. The CDR3 runs to 17 residues. V lost 3 bases, J lost 1 base, and 12 bases stayed unmatched. Per the germline V gene, CDR1 is MDHEN and CDR2 is SYDVKM.

This clonotype turned up a few times. This chain links TRBV6-6 with TRBJ1-2, with D uncertain. CDR1 is MNHNY, CDR2 SVGAGI, per germline (reference sequence). Deletions cut 4 bases from V and 4 bases from J, with 10 bases between. This CDR3 has 13 amino acids. CDR3 bases: TGTGCCAGCAGTTCCTGGACCCTCTATGGCTACACCTTC. This gives the protein CASSSWTLYGYTF.

V and J are TRBV6-5 and TRBJ1-6; D is unclear. V was clipped by 11 bases and J by 0 bases, with 14 bases between them. In germline, CDR1 is MNHEY, CDR2 SVGAGI. The CDR3 sequence is 15 residues long. The DNA of the CDR3 is TGTGCCGTAGGCGGGGTCAGCTCCTATAATTCACCCCTCCACTTT. Encoded protein: CAVGGVSSYNSPLHF.

The sample holds a few counts of this clonotype. This chain links TRBV10-3 with TRBJ2-3; 10 bases align to TRBD1. The CDR3 spans 17 residues. Germline trimming cut 3 bases from V and 2 bases from J; bases unmatched to any gene: 8. In germline, CDR1 is ENHRY, CDR2 SYGVKD. The CDR3 loop is CAISDLSTGGYTDTQYF. The CDR3, as DNA: TGTGCCATCAGTGACCTATCGACAGGGGGCTACACAGATACGCAGTATTTT.

V gene TRBV20-1 combines with J gene TRBJ2-1; no firm D call. From germline, CDR1 is DFQATT and CDR2 SNEGSKA (reference sequence). The CDR3 is 15 residues long. V lost 1 base to trimming and J lost 0 bases, with 10 bases between them. For the CDR3, the DNA is TGCAGTGCTAGAGGGATTAGCCTCTCCTACAATGAGCAGTTCTTC. Protein product: CSARGISLSYNEQFF.

This clonotype was counted a few times. The CDR3 coding sequence is TGCGCCAGCAGCTTGGAGGGGACAGGGGCTGAAAAACTGTTTTTT. It is translated as CASSLEGTGAEKLFF. The chain links TRBV5-1 to TRBJ1-4; 10 positions agree with TRBD1. Trimming at V came to 0 bases and at J to 7 bases, leaving 3 bases not matched to a gene. This CDR3 is 15 amino acids long. Germline assignment: CDR1 SGHRS and CDR2 YFSETQ.

There are a few counts of this clonotype. This chain links TRBV27 with TRBJ2-7; possible D gene TRBD1, 6 bases. V lost 3 bases and J 2 bases, leaving 17 bases between the germline ends. Per germline, CDR1 MNHEY and CDR2 SMNVEV (reference sequence). There are 16 residues in the CDR3. In DNA, the CDR3 is TGTGCCAGCAGTTTTAATCCGGACAGTCTAACCTACGAGCAGTACTTC. This gives the protein CASSFNPDSLTYEQYF.

The chain carries TRBV6-2 or TRBV6-3 and TRBJ2-2, with a possible D match to TRBD1 (5 bases). CDR3 size: 16 residues. V shed 1 base and J shed 3 bases, with 12 bases lying between them. Looked up from germline, CDR1 is MNHEY and CDR2 is SVGEGT. This CDR3 is CASSYYGARDTGELFF. CDR3 DNA: TGTGCCAGCAGTTACTATGGGGCGCGAGACACCGGGGAGCTGTTTTTT.

A word on this clonotype: An end of the junction does not agree with germline; a read error may underlie this. The chain employs TRBV7-9 and TRBJ1-1; D is unresolved. The CDR3 is made up of 14 amino acids. From germline, CDR1 is SEHNR and CDR2 FQNEAQ (reference sequence). The CDR3 DNA sequence: TGTACCAGCAGCACTCGACTAGCCAGCACTGAAGCTTTCTTT. Residues: CTSSTRLASTEAFF.

This clonotype was detected a few times. V usage is TRBV10-3 and J usage is TRBJ2-3; TRBD1 might be the D (7 bases). This CDR3 has 15 amino acids. Germline V gene data show CDR1 as ENHRY and CDR2 as SYGVKD. The V end was cut by 3 bases, the J end by 0 bases, with 10 bases between. CDR3 in amino acids: CAISDGGGSTDTQYF. For the CDR3, the DNA is TGTGCCATCAGTGACGGAGGGGGCAGCACAGATACGCAGTATTTT.